These T cell receptor beta chains were read from a single sample in a study of blood T cell repertoires in COVID-19. TCRdb's table, derived via immunoSEQ multiplex PCR, lists solely in-frame clones and lacks some. The sample consists of approximately 200,000 clones, 65% to 90% of them appearing once. The source material was peripheral blood. These receptors all come from a woman between 45 and 65 years old with acute or convalescent COVID-19. CDR3s include the opening cysteine and the closing phenylalanine or tryptophan. A D gene is named only where the DNA matches it firmly. Rows may omit the clone size; those that give it use once, few, many or a size class.

DNA: TGTGCCAGCAGCGTAGGACTAGCGGGGGCCGGAGAGACCCAGTACTTC; CDR3: CASSVGLAGAGETQYF; size: .; V: TRBV9; J: TRBJ2-5; D: TRBD2
DNA: TGTGCCAGCAGCTTAGGAACTAGCGGACAAGAGACCCAGTACTTC; CDR3: CASSLGTSGQETQYF; size: once; V: TRBV7-9; J: TRBJ2-5; D: TRBD2
DNA: TGTGCCTGGAGTGGGAGCCGGACAGGGTTCGAGAGTCAGCCCCAGCATTTT; CDR3: CAWSGSRTGFESQPQHF; size: .; V: TRBV30; J: TRBJ1-5; D: TRBD1
DNA: TGCGCCAGCAGCCAAGAGGGGCCAATTAGCAATCAGCCCCAGCATTTT; CDR3: CASSQEGPISNQPQHF; size: few; V: TRBV4-3; J: TRBJ1-5; D: .
DNA: TGTGCCAGCAGTTTTAATCAGCAGTTCTTC; CDR3: CASSFNQQFF; size: .; V: TRBV28; J: TRBJ2-1; D: .
DNA: TGTGCCAGCAGCTCAACAGGGTTCTCGTGGTATGGCTACACCTTC; CDR3: CASSSTGFSWYGYTF; size: .; V: TRBV6-6; J: TRBJ1-2; D: .
DNA: TGTGCCAGCAGTTTCAGGGGGCGTCGGACTGAAGCTTTCTTT; CDR3: CASSFRGRRTEAFF; size: .; V: TRBV28; J: TRBJ1-1; D: TRBD1
DNA: TGTGCCAGCAGTTGGACAGGGCGCTCGAACACTGAAGCTTTCTTT; CDR3: CASSWTGRSNTEAFF; size: .; V: TRBV6-5; J: TRBJ1-1; D: TRBD1
DNA: TGTGCCAGCAGCCCGCGGACAGGCCAAGAGACCCAGTACTTC; CDR3: CASSPRTGQETQYF; size: .; V: TRBV11-2; J: TRBJ2-5; D: TRBD1
DNA: TGTGCCAGCAGTGAAGGGCAGGGGAATCAGCCCCAGCATTTT; CDR3: CASSEGQGNQPQHF; size: .; V: TRBV6-1; J: TRBJ1-5; D: .
DNA: TGTGCCAGAAGCTTGGAGCCACTTGGCAGGCCGGACTCTGGAAACACCATATATTTT; CDR3: CARSLEPLGRPDSGNTIYF; size: few; V: TRBV5-3; J: TRBJ1-3; D: .
DNA: TGTGCCAGCTCACCATCCGAGTACTATGGCTACACCTTC; CDR3: CASSPSEYYGYTF; size: few; V: TRBV18; J: TRBJ1-2; D: .
DNA: TGTGCCAGCAGCCAACAGGGGATCAGGTACGAGCAGTACTTC; CDR3: CASSQQGIRYEQYF; size: .; V: TRBV5-6; J: TRBJ2-7; D: TRBD1
DNA: TGTGCCACCAGCAGAGATGGACTAGCGGGAACAGATACGCAGTATTTT; CDR3: CATSRDGLAGTDTQYF; size: .; V: TRBV15; J: TRBJ2-3; D: TRBD2
DNA: TGTGCCATCAGTCGACAGGGACAGACCAATTCACCCCTCCACTTT; CDR3: CAISRQGQTNSPLHF; size: few; V: TRBV10-3; J: TRBJ1-6; D: TRBD1
DNA: TGCGCCAGCAGCTTAGCCGGGACAGGGTATGGAAATGAAAAACTGTTTTTT; CDR3: CASSLAGTGYGNEKLFF; size: .; V: TRBV5-1; J: TRBJ1-4; D: TRBD1
DNA: TGTGCCAGCTCCCCGGGACAGGGAGGAGTAACCCAGCCCCAGCATTTT; CDR3: CASSPGQGGVTQPQHF; size: .; V: TRBV18; J: TRBJ1-5; D: TRBD1
DNA: TGTGCCAGCAGTGGGACTAGCGGCTCTGGGGCCAACGTCCTGACTTTC; CDR3: CASSGTSGSGANVLTF; size: .; V: TRBV6-4; J: TRBJ2-6; D: TRBD2
DNA: TGTGCCAGCAGTTCCCCGGGACTTCCCGGTGAGCAGTTCTTC; CDR3: CASSSPGLPGEQFF; size: few; V: TRBV6-2/TRBV6-3; J: TRBJ2-1; D: .
DNA: TGTGCCAGCAGTTATCCGGGAGCTGGAAACACCATATATTTT; CDR3: CASSYPGAGNTIYF; size: .; V: TRBV6-5; J: TRBJ1-3; D: .
DNA: TGCGCCAGCAGCTCATCCGGGACAGGGGTGGGCGAGCAGTACTTC; CDR3: CASSSSGTGVGEQYF; size: .; V: TRBV5-1; J: TRBJ2-7; D: TRBD1
DNA: TGTGCCAGCAGTTACCCCGGACAGTCGGAGACCCAGTACTTC; CDR3: CASSYPGQSETQYF; size: .; V: TRBV6-5; J: TRBJ2-5; D: .
DNA: TGTGCCAGCAGTCTACTAGAACAAGAGACCCAGTACTTC; CDR3: CASSLLEQETQYF; size: .; V: TRBV28; J: TRBJ2-5; D: .
DNA: TGTGCCAGCAGAAACAGGGGGCGAGCTGAAGCTTTCTTT; CDR3: CASRNRGRAEAFF; size: .; V: TRBV25-1; J: TRBJ1-1; D: TRBD1
DNA: TGTGCCAGCAGACTAGCGGGAGGTCCCTACGAGCAGTACTTC; CDR3: CASRLAGGPYEQYF; size: .; V: TRBV2; J: TRBJ2-7; D: TRBD2
DNA: TGCGCCAGCAGCCAAGGAGTTAACTATGGCTACACCTTC; CDR3: CASSQGVNYGYTF; size: .; V: TRBV4-1; J: TRBJ1-2; D: .
DNA: TGCGCCAGCAGCAGGGACTCTAGTGAGCAGTTCTTC; CDR3: CASSRDSSEQFF; size: .; V: TRBV5-1; J: TRBJ2-1; D: .
DNA: TGCGCCAGCAGCTTGGCTCCAGGGGGAGATGCTGAAGCTTTCTTT; CDR3: CASSLAPGGDAEAFF; size: .; V: TRBV5-1; J: TRBJ1-1; D: TRBD1
DNA: TGTGCCACCAGTGATCCGCGGGCAGGGGGTCAAGAGACCCAGTACTTC; CDR3: CATSDPRAGGQETQYF; size: .; V: TRBV24-1; J: TRBJ2-5; D: TRBD1
DNA: TGTGCCAGCAGTCTCGAAGGGACAGGTGGTTCACCCCTCCACTTT; CDR3: CASSLEGTGGSPLHF; size: .; V: TRBV11-1; J: TRBJ1-6; D: TRBD1
DNA: TGTGCCAGCAGCCGCGCGGGGAACACTGAAGCTTTCTTT; CDR3: CASSRAGNTEAFF; size: few; V: TRBV7-9; J: TRBJ1-1; D: .
DNA: TGTGCCAGCAGTTTAATGTCAGACTCTAATTCACCCCTCCACTTT; CDR3: CASSLMSDSNSPLHF; size: once; V: TRBV27; J: TRBJ1-6; D: .
DNA: TGTGCCAGCAGCGTTGGGCAGCAGTACTCCTACGAGCAGTACTTC; CDR3: CASSVGQQYSYEQYF; size: .; V: TRBV9; J: TRBJ2-7; D: .
DNA: TGTGCCAGCAGCACGATTTCCCAGGGGGTGGTAGCTTTCTTT; CDR3: CASSTISQGVVAFF; size: .; V: TRBV7-2; J: TRBJ1-1; D: TRBD1
DNA: TGTGCCAGCAGCCGGACAGGGGGGGCCTACGAGCAGTACTTC; CDR3: CASSRTGGAYEQYF; size: .; V: TRBV7-2; J: TRBJ2-7; D: TRBD1
DNA: TGTGCCACAGAGTGGGCGGGGGGTCGCCTCTTC; CDR3: CATEWAGGRLF; size: .; V: TRBV28; J: TRBJ2-1; D: TRBD2
DNA: TGCAGCGTTGAGGGGACAGGGAAGTATGAGCAGTTCTTC; CDR3: CSVEGTGKYEQFF; size: few; V: TRBV29-1; J: TRBJ2-1; D: TRBD1
DNA: TGTGCCAGCAGAACAGGGTCCGGGGCCAACGTCCTGACTTTC; CDR3: CASRTGSGANVLTF; size: once; V: TRBV2; J: TRBJ2-6; D: .
DNA: TGCGCCAGCAGCCAAGTAGTTATTGGCACAGATACGCAGTATTTT; CDR3: CASSQVVIGTDTQYF; size: .; V: TRBV4-1; J: TRBJ2-3; D: .
DNA: TGTGCCAGTAGTATCTCTGGGAAAGGACAGTTTAATCAGCCCCAGCATTTT; CDR3: CASSISGKGQFNQPQHF; size: .; V: TRBV19; J: TRBJ1-5; D: .
DNA: TGTGCCAGCAGTTTAACCCGCAGGGGAGGCAATCAGCCCCAGCATTTT; CDR3: CASSLTRRGGNQPQHF; size: .; V: TRBV28; J: TRBJ1-5; D: .
DNA: TGTGCCAGCAGTCTACAAATTGTTATGAACACTGAAGCTTTCTTT; CDR3: CASSLQIVMNTEAFF; size: .; V: TRBV6-6; J: TRBJ1-1; D: .
DNA: TGTGCCAGCAGCCAAGGGTTAGCGCCCGATGGAAACACCATATATTTT; CDR3: CASSQGLAPDGNTIYF; size: .; V: TRBV3-1/TRBV3-2; J: TRBJ1-3; D: .